These 18 T cell receptor beta chains originate from one sample sequenced in a study of cytomegalovirus exposure and HLA in healthy donors. The PCR contained 60 Vbeta and 13 Jbeta primers. Sequencing used immunoSEQ multiplex PCR; TCRdb keeps in-frame clones, though not all of them. Among around 130,000 clones, approximately 81% were seen once, and the ten largest hold 0.7%. Sequenced material: PBMCs. These receptor sequences come from a man aged 18 to 30 in good health and CMV-seronegative.

V is TRBV10-3 and J is TRBJ1-2; the D is unclear. CDR3 length: 14 residues. Trimming stripped 3 bases from V and 3 bases from J, with 11 bases between. Germline CDR1 reads ENHRY; CDR2 reads SYGVKD. The CDR3 reads CAISEEGSDYGYTF. CDR3 sequence (DNA): TGTGCCATCAGTGAAGAGGGATCCGACTATGGCTACACCTTC.

This clone was observed many times. V and J are TRBV9 and TRBJ2-7; the D is unclear. Germline V lookup: CDR1 SGDLS, CDR2 YYNGEE. The CDR3 sequence is 14 residues long. V dropped 1 base and J dropped 2 bases, with 10 bases sitting between them. The CDR3 coding sequence is TGTGCCAGCAGCGTAAACTCCGCCACCTACGAGCAGTACTTC. Its protein product is CASSVNSATYEQYF. The full variable domain, with the rest looked up from reference TRBV9 and TRBJ2-7, is DSGVTQTPKHLITATGQRVTLRCSPRSGDLSVYWYQQSLDQGLQFLIQYYNGEERAKGNILERFSAQQFPDLHSELNLSSLELGDSALYFCASSVNSATYEQYFGPGTRLTVT.

This chain connects TRBV4-3 to TRBJ1-1; 7 positions match TRBD1. This CDR3 is 15 amino acids long. Germline CDR1 is LGHNA and CDR2 is YSLEER. The V gene end was trimmed by 4 bases and the J gene end by 0 bases; junction bases not matched to a gene: 5. DNA of the CDR3: TGCGCCAGCAGCCCATCGGGACAGATGAACACTGAAGCTTTCTTT. This codes for CASSPSGQMNTEAFF.

This clone was picked up a small number of times. V is TRBV10-3 and J is TRBJ1-2, with D uncertain. The V gene lost 2 bases and the J gene lost 0 bases, with 13 bases spanning the gap. CDR1 is ENHRY and CDR2 is SYGVKD in the germline V gene. The CDR3 totals 16 residues. CDR3: CAISEPAGSTNYGYTF. CDR3 coding DNA: TGTGCCATCAGTGAGCCTGCGGGGTCTACTAACTATGGCTACACCTTC.

The chain has TRBV30 and TRBJ1-3, with TRBD1 matching 8 bases. The trim removed 4 bases at V and 1 base at J, leaving 3 bases unmatched. The CDR3 consists of 14 residues. Germline lookup yields CDR1 GTSNPN and CDR2 SVGIG (reference sequence). The CDR3 bases are TGTGCCTGGAACCAGGGGGCATCTGGAAACACCATATATTTT. Translation: CAWNQGASGNTIYF.

This clone was observed a handful of times. The rearrangement uses TRBV4-3 and TRBJ1-1, with unresolved D. Germline V gene sequence: CDR1 LGHNA, CDR2 YSLEER. The CDR3 runs to 14 residues. The germline V and J ends were trimmed by 0 bases and 4 bases, with 9 bases remaining between them. The CDR3 is CASSQDNVRTEAFF. For the CDR3, the DNA is TGCGCCAGCAGCCAAGATAACGTGCGCACTGAAGCTTTCTTT.

The chain joins TRBV10-3 to TRBJ2-5, with D hard to call. This CDR3 is built from 13 residues. V shed 0 bases and J shed 3 bases, with 5 bases lying between them. Germline V gene data show CDR1 as ENHRY and CDR2 as SYGVKD. DNA for the CDR3: TGTGCCATCAGTGAGTCTACGGAAGAGACCCAGTACTTC. Protein: CAISESTEETQYF.

A few counts support this clone. This rearrangement joins TRBV29-1 to TRBJ1-2; D might be TRBD1 (6 bases). The CDR3 totals 13 residues. V lost 6 bases and J 3 bases, leaving 14 bases between the germline ends. Germline V gene lookup returns CDR1 SQVTM and CDR2 ANQGSEA. In nucleotides, the CDR3 is TGCAGCGTACACAGGGTCATGGACTATGGCTACACCTTC. Translated: CSVHRVMDYGYTF.

The chain combines TRBV10-3 with TRBJ2-7, with D tentatively TRBD1 (6 bases). V was shortened by 7 bases and J by 7 bases, with 23 bases between the two germline ends. CDR1 and CDR2 (germline): ENHRY, SYGVKD. The CDR3 loop spans 15 amino acids. The CDR3 spells CAIKAPAPATGEQYF. CDR3 coding DNA: TGTGCCATCAAGGCTCCTGCTCCTGCTACAGGGGAGCAGTACTTC.

V gene TRBV4-1 combines with J gene TRBJ2-7; 9 bases match TRBD2. CDR1 is MGHRA, CDR2 YSYEKL, per germline. V lost 0 bases, J lost 4 bases, and 16 bases stayed unmatched. The CDR3 loop spans 19 amino acids. DNA for the CDR3: TGCGCCAGCAGCCAAGACTCCTACCCGTATCTAGCGGGAAAATACGAGCAGTACTTC. Residues: CASSQDSYPYLAGKYEQYF.

In nucleotides, the CDR3 is TGTGCCAGCAGTTTAAGGGGGTTGGCCACTGAAGCTTTCTTT. It yields the protein CASSLRGLATEAFF. This chain uses TRBV27 with TRBJ1-1; D possibly corresponds to TRBD1 (6 bases). CDR3 length: 14 amino acids. Germline CDR1 reads MNHEY; CDR2 reads SMNVEV (reference sequence). The V gene lost 2 bases and the J gene lost 4 bases, with 11 bases spanning the gap.

In regard to this clone: A read error may account for a junction end that differs from germline. The chain employs TRBV27 and TRBJ1-1; 9 bases are a match to TRBD1. This CDR3 is 14 amino acids long. The germline gives CDR1 MNHEY, CDR2 SMNVEV (reference sequence). The CDR3 is CASSLRQGGARMIF. The CDR3, as DNA: TGTGCCAGCAGTCTCCGACAGGGGGGGGCCAGGATGATCTTT.

The V and J genes are TRBV2 and TRBJ1-1, with 7 bases aligning to TRBD1. In germline, CDR1 is SNHLY, CDR2 FYNNEI. The CDR3 runs 13 residues. The J segment lost 2 bases and the V segment lost 6 bases, leaving 3 bases of the junction unmatched. The CDR3 bases are TGTGCCAGCAGATGGACAGGAAACACTGAAGCTTTCTTT. This translates into CASRWTGNTEAFF.

This chain uses TRBV7-9 with TRBJ2-7; 8 positions match TRBD1. The V and J ends lost 5 bases and 1 base, in that order; junction bases with no gene match: 4. Germline lookup yields CDR1 SEHNR and CDR2 FQNEAQ (reference sequence). CDR3 length equals 14 residues. The CDR3 sequence: CASSHRDRSYEQYF. For the CDR3, the DNA is TGTGCCAGCAGCCACCGGGACAGGTCCTACGAGCAGTACTTC.

This rearrangement joins TRBV10-3 to TRBJ2-2, with 11 bases lining up with TRBD1. Trimming took 6 bases from V and 8 from J; bases not matched to a gene: 8. The CDR3 is 15 amino acids. Per germline, CDR1 ENHRY and CDR2 SYGVKD. Here the CDR3 reads CAIRPGQGGVGELFF. The CDR3 DNA reads as TGTGCCATCAGACCGGGACAGGGGGGTGTGGGGGAGCTGTTTTTT.

The gene calls are TRBV9 and TRBJ1-2; TRBD1 aligns across 8 bases. After removal of 3 bases from V and 4 bases from J, the junction contained 8 bases not matched to a gene. The V gene's germline CDR1 is SGDLS and CDR2 YYNGEE. CDR3 length: 15 residues. The CDR3 region is CASSALDRGSYGYTF. The CDR3 DNA reads TGTGCCAGCAGCGCCTTAGACAGGGGAAGCTATGGCTACACCTTC.

This chain connects TRBV7-6 to TRBJ2-5; TRBD1 matches at 7 bases. CDR1 and CDR2 (germline): SGHVS, FNYEAQ. Losses at the gene ends were 5 bases for V and 4 bases for J; bases not matched to a gene: 4. This CDR3 has 13 residues. The CDR3 protein is CASSRRDRETQYF. The CDR3 region has the DNA TGTGCCAGCAGCCGCCGGGACAGAGAGACCCAGTACTTC.

This chain joins TRBV28 and TRBJ1-2, with D possibly being TRBD1 (6 bases). Trimming stripped 3 bases from V and 1 base from J, with 15 bases between. Germline V gene sequence: CDR1 MDHEN, CDR2 SYDVKM. CDR3 length: 16 amino acids. This CDR3 reads CASSLRLVDSNYGYTF. In DNA, the CDR3 is TGTGCCAGCAGTTTGAGATTGGTGGACAGTAACTATGGCTACACCTTC.